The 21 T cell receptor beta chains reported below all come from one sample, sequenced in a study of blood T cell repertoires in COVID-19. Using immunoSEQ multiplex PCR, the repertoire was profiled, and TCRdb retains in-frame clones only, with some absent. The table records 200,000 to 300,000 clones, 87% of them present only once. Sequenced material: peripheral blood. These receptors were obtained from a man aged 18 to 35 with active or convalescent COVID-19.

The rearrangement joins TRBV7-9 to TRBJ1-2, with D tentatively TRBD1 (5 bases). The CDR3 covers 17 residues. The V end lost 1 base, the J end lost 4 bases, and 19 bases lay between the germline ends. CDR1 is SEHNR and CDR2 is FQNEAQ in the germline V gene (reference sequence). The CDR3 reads CASSLEGEGPLLYGYTF. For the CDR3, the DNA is TGTGCCAGCAGCTTAGAAGGGGAAGGCCCGCTCCTCTATGGCTACACCTTC.

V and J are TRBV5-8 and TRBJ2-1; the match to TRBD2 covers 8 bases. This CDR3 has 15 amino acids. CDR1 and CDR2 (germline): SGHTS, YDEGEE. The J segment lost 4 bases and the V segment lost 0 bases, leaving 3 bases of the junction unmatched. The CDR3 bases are TGTGCCAGCAGCTTGGGGGGACTAGAGTACAATGAGCAGTTCTTC. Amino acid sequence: CASSLGGLEYNEQFF.

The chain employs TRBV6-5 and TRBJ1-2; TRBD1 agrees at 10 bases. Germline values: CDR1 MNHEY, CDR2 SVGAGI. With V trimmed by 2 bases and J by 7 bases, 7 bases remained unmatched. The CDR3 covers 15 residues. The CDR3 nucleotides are TGTGCCAGCAGTTACGAGACAGGGGGCGTAGGTGGCTACACCTTC. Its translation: CASSYETGGVGGYTF.

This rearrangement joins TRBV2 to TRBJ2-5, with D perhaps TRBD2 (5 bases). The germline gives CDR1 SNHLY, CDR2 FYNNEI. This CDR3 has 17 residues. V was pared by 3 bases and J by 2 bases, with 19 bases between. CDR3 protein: CASSEPHDPTRQETQYF. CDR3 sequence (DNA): TGTGCCAGCAGTGAGCCTCACGACCCTACTAGACAAGAGACCCAGTACTTC. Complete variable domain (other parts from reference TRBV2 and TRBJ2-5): EPEVTQTPSHQVTQMGQEVILRCVPISNHLYFYWYRQILGQKVEFLVSFYNNEISEKSEIFDDQFSVERPDGSNFTLKIRSTKLEDSAMYFCASSEPHDPTRQETQYFGPGTRLLVL.

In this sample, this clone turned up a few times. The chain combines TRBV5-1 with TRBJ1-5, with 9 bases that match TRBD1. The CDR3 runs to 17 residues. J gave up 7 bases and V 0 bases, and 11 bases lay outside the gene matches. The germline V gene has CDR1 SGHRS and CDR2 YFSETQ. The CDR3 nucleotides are TGCGCCAGCAGCTTGGCACCGGGACAGGGAACACGGCAGCCCCAGCATTTT. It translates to CASSLAPGQGTRQPQHF.

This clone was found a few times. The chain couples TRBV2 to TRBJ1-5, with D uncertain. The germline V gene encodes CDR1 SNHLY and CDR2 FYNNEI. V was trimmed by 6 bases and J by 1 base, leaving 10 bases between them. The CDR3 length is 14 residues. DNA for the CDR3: TGTGCCAGCAGAGAACCCGGGAGCAATCAGCCCCAGCATTTT. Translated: CASREPGSNQPQHF.

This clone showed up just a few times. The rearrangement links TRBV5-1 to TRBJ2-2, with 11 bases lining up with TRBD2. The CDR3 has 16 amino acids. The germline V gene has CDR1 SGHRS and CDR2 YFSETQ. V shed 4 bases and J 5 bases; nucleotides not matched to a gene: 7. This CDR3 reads CASSPLTSGATGELFF. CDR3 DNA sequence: TGCGCCAGCAGCCCCTTGACTAGCGGGGCTACCGGGGAGCTGTTTTTT.

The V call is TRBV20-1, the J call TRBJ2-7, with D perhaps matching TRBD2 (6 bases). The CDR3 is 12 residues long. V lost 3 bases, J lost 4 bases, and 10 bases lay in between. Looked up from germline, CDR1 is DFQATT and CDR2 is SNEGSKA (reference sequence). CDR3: CSASGLAYEQYF. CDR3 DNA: TGCAGTGCTAGTGGCCTAGCGTACGAGCAGTACTTC.

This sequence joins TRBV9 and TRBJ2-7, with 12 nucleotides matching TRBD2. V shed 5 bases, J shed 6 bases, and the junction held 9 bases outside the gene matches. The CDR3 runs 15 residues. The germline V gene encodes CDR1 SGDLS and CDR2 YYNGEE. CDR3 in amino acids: CASSETSGRGTEQYF. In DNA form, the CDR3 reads TGTGCCAGCAGTGAGACTAGCGGGAGAGGGACCGAGCAGTACTTC.

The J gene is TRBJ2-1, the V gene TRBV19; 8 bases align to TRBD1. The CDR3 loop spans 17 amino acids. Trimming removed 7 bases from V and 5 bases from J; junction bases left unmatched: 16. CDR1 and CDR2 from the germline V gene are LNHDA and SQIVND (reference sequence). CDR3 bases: TGTGCCAGTACCCTATACGGACAGGGAGCATCTCACAATGAGCAGTTCTTC. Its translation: CASTLYGQGASHNEQFF.

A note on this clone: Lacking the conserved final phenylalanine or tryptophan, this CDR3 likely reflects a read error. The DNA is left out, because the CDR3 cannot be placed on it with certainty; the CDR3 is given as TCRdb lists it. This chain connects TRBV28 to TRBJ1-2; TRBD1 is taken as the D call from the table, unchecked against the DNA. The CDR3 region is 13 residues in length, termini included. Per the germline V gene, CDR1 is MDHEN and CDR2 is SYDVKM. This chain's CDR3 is CASRKTGTITTRL.

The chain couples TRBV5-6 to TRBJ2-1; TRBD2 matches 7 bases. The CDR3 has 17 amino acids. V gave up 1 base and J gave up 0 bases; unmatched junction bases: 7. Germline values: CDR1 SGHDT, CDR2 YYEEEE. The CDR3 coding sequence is TGTGCCAGCAGCTTGTTGGCTAGCGGTAGCTCCTACAATGAGCAGTTCTTC. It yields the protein CASSLLASGSSYNEQFF.

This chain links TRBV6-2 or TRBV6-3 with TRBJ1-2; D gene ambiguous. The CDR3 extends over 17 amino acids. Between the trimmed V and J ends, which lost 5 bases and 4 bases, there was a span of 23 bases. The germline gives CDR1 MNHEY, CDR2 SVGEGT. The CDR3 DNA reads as TGTGCCAGCAGTCCGGGAGGCCCGCTCATTCCGGGCTATGGCTACACCTTC. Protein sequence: CASSPGGPLIPGYGYTF.

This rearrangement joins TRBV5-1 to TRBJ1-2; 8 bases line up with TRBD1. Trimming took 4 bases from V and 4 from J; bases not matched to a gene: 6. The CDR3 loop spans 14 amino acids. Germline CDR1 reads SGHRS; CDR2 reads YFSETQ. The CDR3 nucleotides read TGCGCCAGCAGCGCTGGGACAGGAGGCTATGGCTACACCTTC. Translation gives CASSAGTGGYGYTF.

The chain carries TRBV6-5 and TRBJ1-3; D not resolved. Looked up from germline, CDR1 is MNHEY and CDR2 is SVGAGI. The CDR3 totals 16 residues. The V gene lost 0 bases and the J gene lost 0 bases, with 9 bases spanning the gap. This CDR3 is CASSYSPPVSGNTIYF. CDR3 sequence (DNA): TGTGCCAGCAGTTACTCACCCCCGGTCTCTGGAAACACCATATATTTT.

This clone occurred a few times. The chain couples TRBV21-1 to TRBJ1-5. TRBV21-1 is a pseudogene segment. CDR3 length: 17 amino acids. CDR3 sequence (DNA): TGTGCCAGCAGCAAATGCACGGCGGGGACGGACAATCAGCCCCAGCATTTT. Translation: CASSKCTAGTDNQPQHF.

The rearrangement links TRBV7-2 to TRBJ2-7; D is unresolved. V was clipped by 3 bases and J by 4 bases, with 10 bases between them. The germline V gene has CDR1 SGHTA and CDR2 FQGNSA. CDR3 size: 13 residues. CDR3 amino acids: CASSFGQAYEQYF. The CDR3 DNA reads TGTGCCAGCAGCTTTGGGCAGGCTTACGAGCAGTACTTC.

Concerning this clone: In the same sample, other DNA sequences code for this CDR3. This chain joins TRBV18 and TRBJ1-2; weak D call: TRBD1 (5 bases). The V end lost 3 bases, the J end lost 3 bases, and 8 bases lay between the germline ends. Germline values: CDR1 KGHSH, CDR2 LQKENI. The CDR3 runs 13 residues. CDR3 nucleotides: TGTGCCAGCTCACCCCAAGGGGACTATGGCTACACCTTC. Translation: CASSPQGDYGYTF.

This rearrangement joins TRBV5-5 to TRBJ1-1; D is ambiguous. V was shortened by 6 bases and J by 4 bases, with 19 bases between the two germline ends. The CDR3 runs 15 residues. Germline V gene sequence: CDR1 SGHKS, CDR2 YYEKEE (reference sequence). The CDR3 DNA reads TGTGCCAGCACCCCCCGGGAGCTTATCGCCACTGAAGCTTTCTTT. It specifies CASTPRELIATEAFF.

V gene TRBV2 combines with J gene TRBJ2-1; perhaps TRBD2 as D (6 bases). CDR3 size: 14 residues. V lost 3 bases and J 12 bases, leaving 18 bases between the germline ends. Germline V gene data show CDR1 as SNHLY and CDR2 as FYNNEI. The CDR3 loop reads CASSEGTRLRGQFF. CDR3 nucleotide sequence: TGTGCCAGCAGTGAGGGGACCCGATTGCGGGGGCAGTTCTTC. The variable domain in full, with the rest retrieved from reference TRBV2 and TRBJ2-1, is EPEVTQTPSHQVTQMGQEVILRCVPISNHLYFYWYRQILGQKVEFLVSFYNNEISEKSEIFDDQFSVERPDGSNFTLKIRSTKLEDSAMYFCASSEGTRLRGQFFGPGTRLTVL.

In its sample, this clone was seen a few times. The CDR3 loop reads CASSAEKNTEAFF. In DNA, the CDR3 is TGTGCCAGCAGTGCAGAAAAAAACACTGAAGCTTTCTTT. This sequence joins TRBV2 and TRBJ1-1, with D hard to call. The germline gives CDR1 SNHLY, CDR2 FYNNEI. V was trimmed by 4 bases and J by 2 bases, leaving 8 bases between them. This CDR3 contains 13 residues.